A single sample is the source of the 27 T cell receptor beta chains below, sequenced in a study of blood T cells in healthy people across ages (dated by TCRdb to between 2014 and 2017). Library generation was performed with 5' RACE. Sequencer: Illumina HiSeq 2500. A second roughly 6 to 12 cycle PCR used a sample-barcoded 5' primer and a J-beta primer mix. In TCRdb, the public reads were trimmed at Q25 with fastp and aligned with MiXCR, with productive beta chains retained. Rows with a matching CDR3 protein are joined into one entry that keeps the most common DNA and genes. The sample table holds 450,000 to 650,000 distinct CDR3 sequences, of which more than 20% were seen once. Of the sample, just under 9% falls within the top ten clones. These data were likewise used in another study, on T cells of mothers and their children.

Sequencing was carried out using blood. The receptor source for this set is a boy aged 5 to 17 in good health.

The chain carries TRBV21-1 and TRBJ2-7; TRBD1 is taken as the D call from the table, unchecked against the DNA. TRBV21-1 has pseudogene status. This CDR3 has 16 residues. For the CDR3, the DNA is TGTGCCAGCAGTCACTCCTCGGACCCCCGTTCGGGGGAGCAGTACTTC. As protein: CASSHSSDPRSGEQYF.

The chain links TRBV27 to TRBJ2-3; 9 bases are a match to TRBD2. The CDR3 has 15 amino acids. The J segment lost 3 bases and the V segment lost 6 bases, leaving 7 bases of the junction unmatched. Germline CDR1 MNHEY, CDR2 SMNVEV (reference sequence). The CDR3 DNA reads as TGTGCCAGCAGAGCCAACGCGGGGGGGACAGATACGCAGTATTTT. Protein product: CASRANAGGTDTQYF.

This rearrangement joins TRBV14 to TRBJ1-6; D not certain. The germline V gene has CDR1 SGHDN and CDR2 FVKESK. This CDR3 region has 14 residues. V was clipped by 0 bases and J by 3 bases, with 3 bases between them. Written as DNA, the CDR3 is TGTGCCAGCAGCCAAGAATACTATAATTCACCCCTCCACTTT. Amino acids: CASSQEYYNSPLHF.

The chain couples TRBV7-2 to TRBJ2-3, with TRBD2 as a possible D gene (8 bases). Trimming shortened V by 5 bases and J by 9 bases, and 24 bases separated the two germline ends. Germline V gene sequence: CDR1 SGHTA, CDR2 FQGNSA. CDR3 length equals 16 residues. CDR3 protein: CASSPRGTRAIRTQYF. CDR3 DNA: TGTGCCAGCAGCCCCAGGGGGACTAGAGCCATAAGAACGCAGTATTTT.

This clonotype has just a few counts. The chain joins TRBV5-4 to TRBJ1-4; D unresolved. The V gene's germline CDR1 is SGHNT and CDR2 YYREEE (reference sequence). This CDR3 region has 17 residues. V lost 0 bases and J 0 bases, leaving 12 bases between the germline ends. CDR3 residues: CASSLELLPATNEKLFF. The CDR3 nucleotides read TGTGCCAGCAGCTTGGAGTTGTTGCCCGCAACTAATGAAAAACTGTTTTTT.

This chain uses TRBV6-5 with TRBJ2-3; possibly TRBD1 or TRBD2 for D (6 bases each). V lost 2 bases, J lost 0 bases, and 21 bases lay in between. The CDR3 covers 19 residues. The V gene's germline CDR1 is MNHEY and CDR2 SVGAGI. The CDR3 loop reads CASSYLHWGASSSTDTQYF. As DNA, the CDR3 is TGTGCCAGCAGTTACCTCCATTGGGGGGCCTCCAGCAGCACAGATACGCAGTATTTT.

The CDR3 coding sequence is TGCGCCAGCAGCCAAGACACCTGGGACACCGGGGAGCTGTTTTTT. It is translated as CASSQDTWDTGELFF. The chain carries TRBV4-3 and TRBJ2-2; D remains unclear. CDR3 length: 15 residues. V lost 0 bases and J 3 bases, leaving 8 bases between the germline ends. Germline values: CDR1 LGHNA, CDR2 YSLEER.

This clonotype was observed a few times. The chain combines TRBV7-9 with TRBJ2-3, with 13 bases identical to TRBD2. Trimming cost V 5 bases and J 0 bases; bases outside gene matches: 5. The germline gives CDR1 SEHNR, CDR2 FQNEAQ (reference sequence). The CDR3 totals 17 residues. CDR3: CASSARLAGGSTDTQYF. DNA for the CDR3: TGTGCCAGCAGCGCCCGACTAGCGGGGGGAAGCACAGATACGCAGTATTTT.

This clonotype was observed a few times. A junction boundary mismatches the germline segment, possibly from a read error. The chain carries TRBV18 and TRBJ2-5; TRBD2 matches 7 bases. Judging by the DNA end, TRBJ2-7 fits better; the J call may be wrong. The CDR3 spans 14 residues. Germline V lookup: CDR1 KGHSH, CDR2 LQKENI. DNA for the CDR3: TGTGCCAGCTCACCGGGACTAAGCTCCCACGAGCAGTACTTC. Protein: CASSPGLSSHEQYF.

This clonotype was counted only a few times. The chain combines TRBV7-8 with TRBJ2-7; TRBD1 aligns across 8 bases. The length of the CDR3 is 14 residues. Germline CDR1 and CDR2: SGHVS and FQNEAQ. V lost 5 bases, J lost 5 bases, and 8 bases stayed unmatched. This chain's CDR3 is CASSNDRDRNEQYF. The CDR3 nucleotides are TGTGCCAGCAGCAACGACCGGGACAGGAACGAGCAGTACTTC.

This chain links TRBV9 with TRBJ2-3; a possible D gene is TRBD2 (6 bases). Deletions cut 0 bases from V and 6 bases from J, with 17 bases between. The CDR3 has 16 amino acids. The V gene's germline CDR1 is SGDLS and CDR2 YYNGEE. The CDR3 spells CASSVGRARTTDTQYF. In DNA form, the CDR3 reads TGTGCCAGCAGCGTAGGGAGGGCCCGGACGACGGATACGCAGTATTTT.

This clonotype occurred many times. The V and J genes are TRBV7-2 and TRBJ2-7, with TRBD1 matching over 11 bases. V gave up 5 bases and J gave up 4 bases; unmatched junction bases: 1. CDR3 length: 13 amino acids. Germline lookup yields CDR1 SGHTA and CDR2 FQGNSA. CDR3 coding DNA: TGTGCCAGCAGCCGGGACAGGGGGTACGAGCAGTACTTC. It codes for CASSRDRGYEQYF.

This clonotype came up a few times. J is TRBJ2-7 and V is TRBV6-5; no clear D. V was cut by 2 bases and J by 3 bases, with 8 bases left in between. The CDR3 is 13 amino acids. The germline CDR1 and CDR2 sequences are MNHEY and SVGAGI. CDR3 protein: CASSYGDNYEQYF. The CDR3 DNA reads TGTGCCAGCAGTTACGGCGACAACTACGAGCAGTACTTC.

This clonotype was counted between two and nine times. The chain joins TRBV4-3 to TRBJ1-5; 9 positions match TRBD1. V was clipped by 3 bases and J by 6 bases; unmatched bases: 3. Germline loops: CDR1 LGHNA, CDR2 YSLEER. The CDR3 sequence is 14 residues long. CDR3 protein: CASSQGTGSQPQHF. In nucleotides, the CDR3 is TGCGCCAGCAGCCAGGGGACAGGGAGTCAGCCCCAGCATTTT.

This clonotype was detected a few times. The CDR3 coding sequence is TGTGCCAGCAGCCAACCCGACGTAACTGAAGCTTTCTTT. Its protein product is CASSQPDVTEAFF. The chain has TRBV16 and TRBJ1-1; D is ambiguous. With 2 bases removed from V and 5 bases from J, the gap between germline ends came to 9 bases. Looked up from germline, CDR1 is KGHSY and CDR2 is FQNENV. This CDR3 spans 13 amino acids. Using reference TRBV16 and TRBJ1-1 for the parts outside the CDR3, the full variable domain is GEEVAQTPKHLVRGEGQKAKLYCAPIKGHSYVFWYQQVLKNEFKFLISFQNENVFDETGMPKERFSAKCLPNSPCSLEIQATKLEDSAVYFCASSQPDVTEAFFGQGTRLTVV.

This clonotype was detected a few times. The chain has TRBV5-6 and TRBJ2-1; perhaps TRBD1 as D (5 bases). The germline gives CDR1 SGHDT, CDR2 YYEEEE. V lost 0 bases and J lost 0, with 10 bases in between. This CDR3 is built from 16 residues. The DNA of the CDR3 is TGTGCCAGCAGCTTGGGACAGCGAAACTCCTACAATGAGCAGTTCTTC. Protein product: CASSLGQRNSYNEQFF.

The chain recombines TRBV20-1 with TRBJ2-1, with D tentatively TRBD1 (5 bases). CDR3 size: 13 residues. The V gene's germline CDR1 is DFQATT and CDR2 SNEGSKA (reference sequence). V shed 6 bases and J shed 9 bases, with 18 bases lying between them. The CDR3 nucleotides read TGCAGTGCCCGGCAGTCAGGGAAGGGTGAGCAGTTCTTC. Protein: CSARQSGKGEQFF.

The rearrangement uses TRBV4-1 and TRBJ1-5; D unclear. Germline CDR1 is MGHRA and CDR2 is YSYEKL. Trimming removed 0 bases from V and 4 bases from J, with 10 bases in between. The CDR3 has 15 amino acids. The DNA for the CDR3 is TGCGCCAGCAGCCAAGATCCGTCGGTTAATCAGCCCCAGCATTTT. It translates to CASSQDPSVNQPQHF.

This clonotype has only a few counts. The CDR3 sequence is CSTVPSNEKLFF. Here the CDR3 DNA reads TGCAGCACGGTGCCCAGTAATGAAAAACTGTTTTTT. This chain links TRBV20-1 with TRBJ1-4, with D uncertain. In germline, CDR1 is DFQATT, CDR2 SNEGSKA (reference sequence). This CDR3 has 12 amino acids.

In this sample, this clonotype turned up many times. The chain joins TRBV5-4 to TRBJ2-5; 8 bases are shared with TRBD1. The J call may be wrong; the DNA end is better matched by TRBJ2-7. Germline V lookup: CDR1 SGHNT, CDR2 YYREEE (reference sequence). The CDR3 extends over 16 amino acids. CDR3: CASSLGLGTGAYEQYF. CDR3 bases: TGTGCCAGCAGCTTGGGCCTCGGGACAGGCGCCTACGAGCAGTACTTC.

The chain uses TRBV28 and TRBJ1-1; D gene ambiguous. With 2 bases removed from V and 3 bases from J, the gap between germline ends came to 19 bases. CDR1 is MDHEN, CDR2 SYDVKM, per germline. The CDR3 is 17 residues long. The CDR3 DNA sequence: TGTGCCAGCAGTTTAGAAGGCGTCAACAACAGATACACTGAAGCTTTCTTT. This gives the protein CASSLEGVNNRYTEAFF.

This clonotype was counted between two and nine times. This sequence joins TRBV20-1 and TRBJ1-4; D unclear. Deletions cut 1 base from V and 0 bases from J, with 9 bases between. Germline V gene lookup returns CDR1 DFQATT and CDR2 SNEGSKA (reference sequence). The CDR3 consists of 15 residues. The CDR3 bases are TGCAGTGCTAGAGGTCCGGGGTCAACTAATGAAAAACTGTTTTTT. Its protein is CSARGPGSTNEKLFF.

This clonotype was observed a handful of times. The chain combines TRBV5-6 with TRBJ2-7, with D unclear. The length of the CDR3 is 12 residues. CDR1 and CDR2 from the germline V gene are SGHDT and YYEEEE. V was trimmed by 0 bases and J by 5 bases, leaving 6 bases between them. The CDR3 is CASSLGENEQYF. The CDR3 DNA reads TGTGCCAGCAGCTTGGGGGAAAACGAGCAGTACTTC.

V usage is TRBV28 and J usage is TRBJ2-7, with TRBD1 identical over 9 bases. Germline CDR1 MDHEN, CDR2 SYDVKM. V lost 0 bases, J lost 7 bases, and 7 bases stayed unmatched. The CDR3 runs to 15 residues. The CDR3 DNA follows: TGTGCCAGCAGTTTATGGGGACAGGGACGTAGGGAGCAGTACTTC. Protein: CASSLWGQGRREQYF.

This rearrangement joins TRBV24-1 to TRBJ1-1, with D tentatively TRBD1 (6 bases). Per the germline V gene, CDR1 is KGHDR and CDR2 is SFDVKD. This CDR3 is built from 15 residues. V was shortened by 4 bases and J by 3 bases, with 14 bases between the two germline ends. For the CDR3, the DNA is TGTGCCACCAGTGACCCTAGGGCAGGGGACACTGAAGCTTTCTTT. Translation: CATSDPRAGDTEAFF.

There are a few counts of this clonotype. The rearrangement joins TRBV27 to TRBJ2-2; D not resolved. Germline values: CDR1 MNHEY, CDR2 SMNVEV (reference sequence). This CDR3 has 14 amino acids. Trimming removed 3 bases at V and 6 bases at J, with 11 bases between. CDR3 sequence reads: CASSFLRSAGELFF. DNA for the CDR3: TGTGCCAGCAGTTTTTTGAGGTCGGCCGGGGAGCTGTTTTTT.

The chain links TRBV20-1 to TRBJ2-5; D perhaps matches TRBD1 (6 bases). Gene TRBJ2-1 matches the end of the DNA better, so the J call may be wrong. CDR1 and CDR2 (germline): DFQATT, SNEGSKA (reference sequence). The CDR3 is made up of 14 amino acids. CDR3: CSARDSVGANEQFF. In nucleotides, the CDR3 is TGCAGTGCTAGAGATTCGGTGGGGGCTAATGAGCAGTTCTTC.